The subject of this entry is one T cell receptor (beta chain). Its antigen is as yet unknown. TCRB transcripts that were expressed got sequenced, as all of the isolated RNA had been reverse transcribed. TCRdb's table, derived via immunoSEQ multiplex PCR, lists solely in-frame clones and lacks some. The sample records hundreds of thousands of clones, over 10% being singletons. This sample is drawn from a study of beta chain features in type 1 diabetes. CDR1 SGHRS and CDR2 YFSETQ come from the germline V gene. V was pared by 0 bases and J by 4 bases, with 15 bases between. The CDR3 has 16 residues. Study-wide points: Shortening of TCRB CDR3s, moderate but significant, appeared in all four CD4+ subsets of Type 1 diabetes patients.

This chain joins TRBV5-1 and TRBJ2-3; a possible D gene is TRBD1 (5 bases). Sequencing input: naive CD4+ T cells from blood. The sequence was obtained from a woman aged 18-30 years with type 1 diabetes. CDR3 sequence (DNA): TGCGCCAGCAGCTTGGTTAGTGGCAGGGCCCCAGATACGCAGTATTTT. Protein product: CASSLVSGRAPDTQYF. Full variable domain (remainder filled in from reference TRBV5-1 and TRBJ2-3): KAGVTQTPRYLIKTRGQQVTLSCSPISGHRSVSWYQQTPGQGLQFLFEYFSETQRNKGNFPGRFSGRQFSNSRSEMNVSTLELGDSALYLCASSLVSGRAPDTQYFGPGTRLTVL.